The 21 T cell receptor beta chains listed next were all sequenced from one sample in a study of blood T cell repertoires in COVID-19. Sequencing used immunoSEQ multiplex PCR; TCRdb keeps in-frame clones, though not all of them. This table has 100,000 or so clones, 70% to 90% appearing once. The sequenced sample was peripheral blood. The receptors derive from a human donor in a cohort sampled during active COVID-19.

Here the CDR3 reads CASSPGQGASSNQPQHF. The CDR3, as DNA: TGTGCCAGCAGTCCGGGACAGGGGGCTTCTAGCAATCAGCCCCAGCATTTT. V usage is TRBV28 and J usage is TRBJ1-5; 12 bases fit TRBD1. Germline V lookup: CDR1 MDHEN, CDR2 SYDVKM. This CDR3 region has 17 residues. V shed 5 bases and J 0 bases; nucleotides not matched to a gene: 5.

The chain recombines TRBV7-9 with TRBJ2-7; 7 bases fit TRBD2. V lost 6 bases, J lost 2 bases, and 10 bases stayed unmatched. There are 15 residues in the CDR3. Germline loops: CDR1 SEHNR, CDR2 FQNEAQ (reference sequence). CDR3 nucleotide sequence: TGTGCCAGCAGGCCCCTAGCGGCGCCGGCCTACGAGCAGTACTTC. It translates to CASRPLAAPAYEQYF.

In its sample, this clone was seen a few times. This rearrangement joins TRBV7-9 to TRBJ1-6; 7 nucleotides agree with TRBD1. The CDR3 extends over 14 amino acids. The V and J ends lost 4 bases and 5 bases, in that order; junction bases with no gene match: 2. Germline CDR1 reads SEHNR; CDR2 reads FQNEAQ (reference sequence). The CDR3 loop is CASSWDRNNSPLHF. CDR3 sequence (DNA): TGTGCCAGCAGCTGGGACAGAAATAATTCACCCCTCCACTTT.

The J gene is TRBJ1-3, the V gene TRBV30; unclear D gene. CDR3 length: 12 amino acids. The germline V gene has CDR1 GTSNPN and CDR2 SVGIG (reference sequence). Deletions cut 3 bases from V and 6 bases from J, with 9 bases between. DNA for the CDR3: TGTGCCTGGAGGTTAATAGAAAACACCATATATTTT. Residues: CAWRLIENTIYF.

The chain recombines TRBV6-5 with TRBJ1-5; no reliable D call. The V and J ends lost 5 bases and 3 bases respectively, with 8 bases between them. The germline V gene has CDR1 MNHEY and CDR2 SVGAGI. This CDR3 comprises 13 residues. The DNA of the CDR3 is TGTGCCAGCAGTCAGAAGAACAATCAGCCCCAGCATTTT. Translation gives CASSQKNNQPQHF.

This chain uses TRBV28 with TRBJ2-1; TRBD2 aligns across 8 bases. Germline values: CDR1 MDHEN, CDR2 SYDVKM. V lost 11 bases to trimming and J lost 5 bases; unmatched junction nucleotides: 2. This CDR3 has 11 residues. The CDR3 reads CALAGNNEQFF. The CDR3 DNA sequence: TGTGCCTTAGCGGGGAACAATGAGCAGTTCTTC. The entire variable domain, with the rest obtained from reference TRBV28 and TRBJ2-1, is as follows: DVKVTQSSRYLVKRTGEKVFLECVQDMDHENMFWYRQDPGLGLRLIYFSYDVKMKEKGDIPEGYSVSREKKERFSLILESASTNQTSMYLCALAGNNEQFFGPGTRLTVL.

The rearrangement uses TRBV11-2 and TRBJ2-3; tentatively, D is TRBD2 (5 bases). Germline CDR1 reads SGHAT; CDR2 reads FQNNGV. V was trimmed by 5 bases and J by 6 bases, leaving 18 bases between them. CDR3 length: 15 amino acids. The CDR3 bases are TGTGCCAGCAGCCTCAGGAGAGCGGATGGGGATACGCAGTATTTT. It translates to CASSLRRADGDTQYF. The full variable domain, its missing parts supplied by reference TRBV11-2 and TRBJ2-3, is EAGVAQSPRYKIIEKRQSVAFWCNPISGHATLYWYQQILGQGPKLLIQFQNNGVVDDSQLPKDRFSAERLKGVDSTLKIQPAKLEDSAVYLCASSLRRADGDTQYFGPGTRLTVL.

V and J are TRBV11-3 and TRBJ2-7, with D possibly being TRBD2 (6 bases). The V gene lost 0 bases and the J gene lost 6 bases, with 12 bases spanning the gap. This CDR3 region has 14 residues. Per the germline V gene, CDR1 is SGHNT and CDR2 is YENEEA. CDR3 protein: CASSLETGVGEQYF. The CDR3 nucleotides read TGTGCCAGCAGCTTAGAAACGGGAGTTGGCGAGCAGTACTTC.

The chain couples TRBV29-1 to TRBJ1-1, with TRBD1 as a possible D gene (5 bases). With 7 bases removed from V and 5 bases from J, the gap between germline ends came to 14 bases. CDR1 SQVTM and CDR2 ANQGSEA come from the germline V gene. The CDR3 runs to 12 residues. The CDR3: CSAVLGGTEAFF. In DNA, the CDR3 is TGCAGCGCAGTGCTTGGGGGGACTGAAGCTTTCTTT.

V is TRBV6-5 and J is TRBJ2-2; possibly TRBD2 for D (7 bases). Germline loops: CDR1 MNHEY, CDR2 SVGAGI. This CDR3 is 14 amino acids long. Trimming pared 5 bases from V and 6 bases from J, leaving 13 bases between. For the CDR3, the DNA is TGTGCCAGCAGTCCCAGGGAGGGGGCCGGGGAGCTGTTTTTT. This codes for CASSPREGAGELFF.

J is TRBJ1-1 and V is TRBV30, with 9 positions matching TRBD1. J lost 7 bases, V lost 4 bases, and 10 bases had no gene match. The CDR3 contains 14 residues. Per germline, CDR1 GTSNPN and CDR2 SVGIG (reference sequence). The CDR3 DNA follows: TGTGCCTGGACCCCGTTGGACAGGGGCCGTGAAGCTTTCTTT. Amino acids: CAWTPLDRGREAFF.

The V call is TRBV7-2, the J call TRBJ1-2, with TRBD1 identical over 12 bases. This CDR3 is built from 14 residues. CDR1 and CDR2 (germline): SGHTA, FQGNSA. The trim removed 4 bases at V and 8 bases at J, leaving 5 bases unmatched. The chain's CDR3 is CASSWGQGAYGYTF. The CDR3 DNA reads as TGTGCCAGCAGCTGGGGACAGGGGGCTTACGGCTACACCTTC.

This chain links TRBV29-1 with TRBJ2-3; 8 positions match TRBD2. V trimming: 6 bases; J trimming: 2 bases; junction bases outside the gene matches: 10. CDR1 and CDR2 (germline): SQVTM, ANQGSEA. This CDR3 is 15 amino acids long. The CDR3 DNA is TGCAGCGTGGACAGTACTAGCGGATACACAGATACGCAGTATTTT. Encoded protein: CSVDSTSGYTDTQYF.

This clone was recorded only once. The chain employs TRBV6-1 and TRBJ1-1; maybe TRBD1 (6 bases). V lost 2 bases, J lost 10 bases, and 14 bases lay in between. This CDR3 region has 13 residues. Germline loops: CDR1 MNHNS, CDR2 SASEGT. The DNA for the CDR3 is TGTGCCAGCAGTGAAACGGACAGTAGCCCAGCTTTCTTT. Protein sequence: CASSETDSSPAFF.

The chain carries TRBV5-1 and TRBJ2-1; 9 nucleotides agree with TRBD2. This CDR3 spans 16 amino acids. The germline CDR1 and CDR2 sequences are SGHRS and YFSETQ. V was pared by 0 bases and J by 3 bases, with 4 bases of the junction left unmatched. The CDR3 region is CASSLVAGADYNEQFF. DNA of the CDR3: TGCGCCAGCAGCTTGGTAGCGGGAGCCGACTACAATGAGCAGTTCTTC. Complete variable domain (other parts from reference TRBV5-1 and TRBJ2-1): KAGVTQTPRYLIKTRGQQVTLSCSPISGHRSVSWYQQTPGQGLQFLFEYFSETQRNKGNFPGRFSGRQFSNSRSEMNVSTLELGDSALYLCASSLVAGADYNEQFFGPGTRLTVL.

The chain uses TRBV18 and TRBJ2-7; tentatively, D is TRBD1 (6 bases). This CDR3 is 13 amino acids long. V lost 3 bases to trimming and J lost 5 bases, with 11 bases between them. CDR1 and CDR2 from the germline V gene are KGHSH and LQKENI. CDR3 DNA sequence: TGTGCCAGCTCACCTCGGGACACGGACGAGCAGTACTTC. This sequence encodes CASSPRDTDEQYF.

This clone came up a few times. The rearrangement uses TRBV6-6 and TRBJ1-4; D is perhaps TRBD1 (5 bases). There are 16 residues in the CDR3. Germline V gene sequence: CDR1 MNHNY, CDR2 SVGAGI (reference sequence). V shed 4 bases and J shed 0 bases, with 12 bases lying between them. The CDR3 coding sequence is TGTGCCAGCAGTTCCTTACAGGCACCAACTAATGAAAAACTGTTTTTT. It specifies CASSSLQAPTNEKLFF.

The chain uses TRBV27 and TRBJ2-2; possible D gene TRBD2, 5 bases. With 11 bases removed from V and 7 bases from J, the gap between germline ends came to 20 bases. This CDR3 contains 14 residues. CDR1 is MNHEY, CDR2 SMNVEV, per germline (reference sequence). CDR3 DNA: TGTGCCCCGAGCATCTCGCGGGTTGGCGGGGAGCTGTTTTTT. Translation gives CAPSISRVGGELFF.

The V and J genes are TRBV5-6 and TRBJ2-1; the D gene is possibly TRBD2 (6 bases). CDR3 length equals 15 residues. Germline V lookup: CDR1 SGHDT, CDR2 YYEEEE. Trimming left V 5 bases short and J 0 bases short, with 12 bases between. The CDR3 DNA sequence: TGTGCCAGCAGTTATGGAGGGAGCTCCTACAATGAGCAGTTCTTC. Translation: CASSYGGSSYNEQFF.

In DNA form, the CDR3 reads TGTGCCAGTCCTTTAGGGGGCCTAGCGGGAGTTATGGTGAATGAGCAGTTCTTC. Protein: CASPLGGLAGVMVNEQFF. The rearrangement joins TRBV21-1 to TRBJ2-1; the D segment call TRBD2 is taken from the table without a DNA check. TRBV21-1 corresponds to a pseudogene. CDR3 length equals 18 residues.

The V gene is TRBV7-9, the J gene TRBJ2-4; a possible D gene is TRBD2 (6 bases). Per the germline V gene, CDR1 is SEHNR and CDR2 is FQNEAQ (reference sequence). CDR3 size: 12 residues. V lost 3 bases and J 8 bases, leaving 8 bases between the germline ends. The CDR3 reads CASSFGEDIQYF. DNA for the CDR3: TGTGCCAGCAGCTTCGGGGAGGACATTCAGTACTTC.